This T cell receptor beta chain was profiled in a study of blood T cell repertoires in COVID-19. About the study: The study drew acute and convalescent COVID-19 samples from the United States, Italy and Spain. PBMCs, B-cell-depleted T cells, or T cells were the source of the cDNA or gDNA that made up the material.

The V end lost 3 bases, the J end lost 0 bases, and 12 bases lay between the germline ends. This CDR3 has 16 residues. Germline V gene sequence: CDR1 LGHDT, CDR2 YNNKEL (reference sequence). The table lists this clone with a count of one. Authors' processing steps: For nucleated cells, counts were estimated from reference gene primer amplification. The table came from immunoSEQ multiplex PCR; TCRdb's copy has only in-frame clones and leaves some out. V and J calls and clone size are given by that table; D and trimming were obtained from the DNA. The sample contains about 89,000 clones, roughly four fifths of which appear only once.

The source of this sequence is a man aged 70-80 years with acute or convalescent COVID-19. The genes are TRBV3-1 (or the pseudogene TRBV3-2) and TRBJ2-4; possibly TRBD2 for D (5 bases). The sample consisted of peripheral blood. CDR3 DNA: TGTGCCAGCAGCCAGGACGTAGGGAGAGCCAAAAACATTCAGTACTTC. Protein: CASSQDVGRAKNIQYF.